This T cell receptor beta chain was captured by sequencing in a study of cytomegalovirus exposure and HLA in healthy donors (dated by TCRdb to 2017 to 2019). With respect to the entire study: According to an earlier analysis of several hundred of the donors, about 180 million T cells yielded some 120 million unique TCR beta sequences and about 280 Gb of sequence data. About 280 gigabases of sequencing data and around 80 million unique TCR sequences made up an early release that covered approximately 650 HLA-typed donors. Of the 398 genotyped donors, about 80% fell in the genetic ancestry cluster associated with self-reported Caucasian donors. The aim of the study was to test whether cataloging public T cell receptors could identify signatures of past pathogen exposure. The study profiled the T cell repertoires of hundreds of subjects by immunosequencing and related them to cytomegalovirus serostatus. Along with the approximately 700-subject first cohort, a separate validation cohort of over a hundred different subjects was used. To predict cytomegalovirus infection status, the study combined high-throughput TCR immunosequencing, statistical association of individual TCRs with disease status, and machine learning. A later analysis re-examined previously published TCR beta repertoires from roughly 650 donors and added high-resolution HLA genotyping to investigate patterns of TCR occurrence. Rather than using new phenotypic data, the later analysis identified candidate immune exposures from TCR beta sequences and from how often those sequences occurred across donors. To decide whether each TCR beta V gene segment behaved as functional or pseudogenic, an earlier analysis of several hundred of the donors relied on high-throughput TCR beta sequencing. Donor age, sex, ethnicity and CMV serostatus were compiled together with the repertoire data. In a later genetic analysis, genome-wide SNP genotypes for about three fifths of the roughly 670 donors were used, and that subset was treated as a discovery cohort. Every discovery cohort repertoire had been produced on one sequencing platform. HLA typing covered class I and class II loci at four-digit resolution. The number of typed donors differed by locus: roughly 620-630 for A, B, C, DRB1 and DQB1; 500 to 550 for DQA1; around 580 for DPA1; and about 470 for DPB1. Because of strong linkage in the cohort, roughly five DR-DQ haplotypes were treated as single units for association and clustering. Across some 400 genotyped donors of the cohort, an average of about 200,000 unique TCR beta nucleotide sequences per donor were sequenced, and roughly 18% of those sequences were non-productive.

With respect to this clone: What antigen it recognizes has not been identified. No much larger clonotype is one base removed from it; base qualities were not supplied.

The cohort was made up of 500 to 800 healthy bone marrow donors. Cohort members were all nominally healthy when sampled, although unrecorded immune exposures were likely present. The donor tested CMV seropositive, placing the donor among the 250 to 350 seropositive members of the cohort. Each donor provided a peripheral blood sample, and peripheral blood mononuclear cells were used for TCR beta sequencing. Genomic DNA extraction from the blood cell samples was performed with the Qiagen DNeasy Blood Extraction Kit. The CDR3 has 15 amino acids, counting the end cysteine and phenylalanine. The sequence is cut down to CDR3 DNA, 45 bases in frame from base 1. Trimmed from V: 5 bases; trimmed from J: 6 bases; junction bases lacking a gene match: 8. The germline V gene yields SGHTA for CDR1 and FQGNSA for CDR2. Receptor amplification or capture employed the immunoSEQ multiplex PCR assay. A mixture of 60 forward primers for TCR Vbeta segments and 13 reverse primers for TCR Jbeta segments was used in the multiplex PCR. The CDR3 region of rearranged TCR beta genes was amplified from genomic DNA by a multiplex PCR assay. The Illumina HiSeq System was used to sequence the amplified TCR beta libraries as 87-base-pair reads. As for the original processing: In a later analysis, around 80 million unique TCR beta chains were counted across the 500 to 850 repertoires, and roughly 11 million of these chains were shared by at least two donors. Raw reads were error-corrected and collapsed into unique sequences with a nearest-neighbor algorithm that merged closely related sequences to remove PCR and sequencing errors. Alignment of CDR3 sequences to IMGT reference sequences was used to assign V, D and J gene segments. For a sequence to be retained, a match of at least six nucleotides to both a V gene segment and a J gene segment was required. Rearrangements were called productive when the CDR3 lacked stop codons and stayed in frame with V and J; all others were non-productive. CDR3 was defined by IMGT convention, running from the second conserved V-encoded cysteine to the conserved J-encoded phenylalanine. In an earlier analysis of more than 550 of the donors, sequences lacking an unambiguous match to a single V gene segment were excluded. An earlier analysis of 550 to 650 of the donors classified V segments as functional when productive rearrangements were above 56.7% and as segregating when the standard deviation between donors was above 5%. A statistical classification framework was built to diagnose cytomegalovirus status from the catalog of TCR beta chain sequences. V and J gene assignment, in a later analysis, came from comparing TCR nucleotide sequences with IMGT/GENE-DB human TR gene sequences. The TCRdist pipeline was used in a later analysis to assign CDR3 sequences and most-parsimonious VDJ recombination scenarios. A later analysis defined each TCR beta chain by its CDR3 amino acid sequence plus V-gene family, and excluded reads lacking a unique V-gene family. A later analysis removed roughly 590 highly shared, low-generation-probability nucleotide sequences to deal with suspected cross-contamination and a sequencing artifact. In a later analysis, a clonal expansion index for each public chain was calculated from normalized within-repertoire ranks of inferred template counts. In a later analysis, generation probabilities were computed using a VDJ recombination model fitted to out-of-frame rearrangements, and the results were checked against IGoR. A later analysis scored TCR-TCR, TCR-HLA and TCR-CMV co-occurrence with hypergeometric tests, applying a repertoire-size bias correction to TCR pairs. False discovery rates were estimated in a later analysis by permuting HLA or CMV assignments 20 times. In a later analysis, co-occurring TCRs were grouped with DBSCAN, and TCRdist sequence similarity was added when clustering was performed within HLA-allele-positive subsets. Co-occurrence clustering excluded repertoires with fewer than 30,000 or more than 120,000 public chains, plus five with anomalous nucleotide sharing. Held by TCRdb, this immuneACCESS table contains in-frame sequences only and omits some clones. Under half of the omission traces to an unresolved V gene where checked; the cause of the rest is unknown. Clone size and V and J calls were adopted from that table, with D and trimming inferred from the DNA. For this sample the table gives 150,000 to 200,000 clones, of which 75% to 85% were detected only once. The ten biggest clones cover roughly 5% of the sample.

Results and caveats for the whole study, not just this receptor: A further reported finding was that TCR beta sequences accurately predicted the HLA-A and HLA-B alleles for most subjects in the first cohort. In a later genetic analysis, fewer N-insertions in productive TCRs were reported among donors in an Asian-associated ancestry cluster than the 666-donor mean. Presence/absence analyses assumed roughly uniform sequencing depth across donors, an assumption that may not hold. Assigning TCR associations to individual alleles was difficult when HLA alleles, especially DR and DQ, strongly co-occurred. Most TCR sequences were seen in very few donors, while some public TCRs were found in many individuals. Several of the top co-occurrence clusters appeared to be linked to parvovirus B19, influenza, CMV and Epstein-Barr virus, according to a later analysis. V-gene and J-gene trimming of TCR beta chains was associated with a missense DCLRE1C variant in a later genetic analysis, and the association was replicated in an independent cohort. The study listed 164 TCR beta chains as associated with cytomegalovirus. Approximately 18 rarely observed V segments, including chromosome 9 orphons, were excluded from the earlier analysis of approximately 600 of the donors because counts were too low. A later analysis found that most CMV-associated TCR beta chains appeared HLA-restricted, with HLA associations seemingly driven largely by CMV exposure. It was suggested by the authors that the approach could potentially be generalized to other disease states and immunological phenotypes. Some IMGT-functional V segments, including TRBV6-2 and TRBV6-3, could not be told apart with the 87-base-pair reads, so those segments were excluded. The only immune exposure information available for the cohort was CMV serostatus. In both the original and validation cohorts, the classifier was reported to diagnose cytomegalovirus status with high specificity and sensitivity. Because HLA typing was unavailable for some donors at each locus, only the typed subset was used in association tests. At a false discovery rate of 0.05, a later analysis linked around 15,000 TCR beta sequences to specific HLA alleles. Compared with equally common non-associated chains, HLA-associated TCR beta chains in a later analysis were more clonally expanded and had lower generation probabilities. In this cohort, only TCR beta chains were sequenced, and detectable features were limited by the absence of alpha or paired-chain data. According to a later analysis, TCR association rates differed among HLA loci, with DRB1 alleles showing the most associated TCRs and HLA-C alleles showing the fewest. A cluster of highly shared sequence variants was judged likely to represent a technical artifact of the sequencing pipeline. In an earlier analysis of approximately 600 of the donors, most TCR beta V segments were observed in productive rearrangements about 87% or about 30% of the time, broadly matching IMGT annotations. Correlated functional status among segregating V segments might be attributable to linkage disequilibrium, but an unknown experimental factor could not be ruled out. A few of the identified cytomegalovirus-associated TCR beta chains were confirmed in vitro to be specific for cytomegalovirus antigens.

This sequence was found in a woman aged 18-35 years in good health and CMV-seropositive. What was sequenced was PBMCs. Recombination linked TRBV7-2 to TRBJ2-3; TRBD2 matches 10 bases in the middle. The CDR3 corresponds to CASSKAGGLVDTQYF. The nucleotide sequence reads TGTGCCAGCAGCAAAGCGGGGGGGCTCGTCGATACGCAGTATTTT.